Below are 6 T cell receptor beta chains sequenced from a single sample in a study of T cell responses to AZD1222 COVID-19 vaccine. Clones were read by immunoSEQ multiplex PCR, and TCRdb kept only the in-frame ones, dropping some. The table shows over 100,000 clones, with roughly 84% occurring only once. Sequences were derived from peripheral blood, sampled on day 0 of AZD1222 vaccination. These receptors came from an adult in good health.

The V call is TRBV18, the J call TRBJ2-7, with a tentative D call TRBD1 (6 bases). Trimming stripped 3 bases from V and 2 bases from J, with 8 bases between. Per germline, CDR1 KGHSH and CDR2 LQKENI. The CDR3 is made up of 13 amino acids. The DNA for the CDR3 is TGTGCCAGCTCACCCGGGACAACCTACGAGCAGTACGTC. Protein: CASSPGTTYEQYV.

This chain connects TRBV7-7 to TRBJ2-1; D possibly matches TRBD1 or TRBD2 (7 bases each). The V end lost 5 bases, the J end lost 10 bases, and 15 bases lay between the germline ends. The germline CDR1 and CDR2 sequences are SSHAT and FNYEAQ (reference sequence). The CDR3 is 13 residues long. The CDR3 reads CASSNDREGEQFF. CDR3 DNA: TGTGCCAGCAGCAACGACAGGGAGGGGGAGCAGTTCTTC.

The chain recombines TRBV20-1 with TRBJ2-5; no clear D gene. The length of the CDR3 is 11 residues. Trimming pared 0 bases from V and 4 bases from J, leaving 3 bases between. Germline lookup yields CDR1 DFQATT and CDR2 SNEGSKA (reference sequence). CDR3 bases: TGCAGTGCTAGAGATGGAGAGACCCAGTACTTC. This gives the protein CSARDGETQYF.

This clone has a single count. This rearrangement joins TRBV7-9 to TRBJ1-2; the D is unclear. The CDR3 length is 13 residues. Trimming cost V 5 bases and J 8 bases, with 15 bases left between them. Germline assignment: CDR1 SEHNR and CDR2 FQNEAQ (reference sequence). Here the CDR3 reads CASSPPGLEGYTF. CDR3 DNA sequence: TGTGCCAGCAGCCCGCCGGGGTTAGAAGGCTACACCTTC. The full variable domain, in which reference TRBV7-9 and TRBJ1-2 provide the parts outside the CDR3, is DTGVSQNPRHKITKRGQNVTFRCDPISEHNRLYWYRQTLGQGPEFLTYFQNEAQLEKSRLLSDRFSAERPKGSFSTLEIQRTEQGDSAMYLCASSPPGLEGYTFGSGTRLTVV.

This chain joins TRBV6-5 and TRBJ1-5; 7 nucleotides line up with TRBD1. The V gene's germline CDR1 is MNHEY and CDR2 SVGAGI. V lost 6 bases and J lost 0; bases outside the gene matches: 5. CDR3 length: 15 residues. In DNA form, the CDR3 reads TGTGCCAGCAGCCCGACAGGGAATAGCAATCAGCCCCAGCATTTT. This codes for CASSPTGNSNQPQHF.

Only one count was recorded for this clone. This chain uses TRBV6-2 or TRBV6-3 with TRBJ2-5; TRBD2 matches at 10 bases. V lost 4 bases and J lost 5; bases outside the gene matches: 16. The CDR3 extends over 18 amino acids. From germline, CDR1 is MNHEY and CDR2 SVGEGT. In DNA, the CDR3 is TGTGCCAGCAGTTCCCTCTTCAGCGGGGGGGCCTCTGGTGAGACCCAGTACTTC. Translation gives CASSSLFSGGASGETQYF.